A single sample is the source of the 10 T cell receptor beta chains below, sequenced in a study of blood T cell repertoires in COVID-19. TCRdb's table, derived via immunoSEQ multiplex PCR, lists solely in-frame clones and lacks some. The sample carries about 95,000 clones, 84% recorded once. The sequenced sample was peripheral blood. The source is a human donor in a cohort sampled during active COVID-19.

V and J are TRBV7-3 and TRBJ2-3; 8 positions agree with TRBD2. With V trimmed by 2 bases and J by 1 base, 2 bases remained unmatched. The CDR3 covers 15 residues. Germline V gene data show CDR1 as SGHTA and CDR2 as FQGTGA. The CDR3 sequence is CASSLFGGGTDTQYF. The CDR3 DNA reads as TGTGCCAGCAGCTTATTCGGGGGGGGCACAGATACGCAGTATTTT.

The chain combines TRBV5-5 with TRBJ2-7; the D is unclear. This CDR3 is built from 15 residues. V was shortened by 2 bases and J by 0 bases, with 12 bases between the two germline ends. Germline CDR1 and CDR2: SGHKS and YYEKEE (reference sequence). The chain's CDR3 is CASSFQVGVSYEQYF. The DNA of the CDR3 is TGTGCCAGCAGCTTCCAGGTGGGTGTCTCCTACGAGCAGTACTTC.

In DNA form, the CDR3 reads TGTGCCAGCAGTTCTCGGGCCAGGGGCTCCTATAGCAATCAGCCCCAGCATTTT. This encodes CASSSRARGSYSNQPQHF. The V gene is TRBV27, the J gene TRBJ1-5; weak D call: TRBD1 (6 bases). Trimming stripped 4 bases from V and 0 bases from J, with 19 bases between. The CDR3 runs to 18 residues. Per the germline V gene, CDR1 is MNHEY and CDR2 is SMNVEV (reference sequence).

CDR3 in DNA: TGCGCCAGCAGCCCCGGGACTAGCGAACCAATCGATGAGCAGTTCTTC. It yields the protein CASSPGTSEPIDEQFF. The chain combines TRBV5-1 with TRBJ2-1; TRBD2 aligns across 10 bases. With 4 bases clipped from V and 8 bases from J, the junction kept 12 bases outside the gene matches. CDR3 size: 16 residues. Germline CDR1 reads SGHRS; CDR2 reads YFSETQ. Based on the CDR3 plus reference TRBV5-1 and TRBJ2-1, the full variable domain is KAGVTQTPRYLIKTRGQQVTLSCSPISGHRSVSWYQQTPGQGLQFLFEYFSETQRNKGNFPGRFSGRQFSNSRSEMNVSTLELGDSALYLCASSPGTSEPIDEQFFGPGTRLTVL.

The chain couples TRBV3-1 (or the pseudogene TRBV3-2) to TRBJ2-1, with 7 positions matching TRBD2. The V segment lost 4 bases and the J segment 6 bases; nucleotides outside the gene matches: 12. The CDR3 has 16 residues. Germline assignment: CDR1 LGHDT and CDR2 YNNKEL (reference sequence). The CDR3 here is CASSPQDTAGTNEQFF. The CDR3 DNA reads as TGTGCCAGCAGCCCTCAAGACACAGCGGGGACCAATGAGCAGTTCTTC.

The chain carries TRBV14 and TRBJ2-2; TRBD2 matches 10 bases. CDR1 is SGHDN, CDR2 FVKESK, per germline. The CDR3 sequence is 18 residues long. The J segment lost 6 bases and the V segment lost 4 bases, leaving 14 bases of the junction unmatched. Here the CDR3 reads CASSPPSPLAGEPGELFF. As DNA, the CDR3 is TGTGCCAGCAGCCCGCCCTCTCCCCTAGCGGGAGAGCCCGGGGAGCTGTTTTTT.

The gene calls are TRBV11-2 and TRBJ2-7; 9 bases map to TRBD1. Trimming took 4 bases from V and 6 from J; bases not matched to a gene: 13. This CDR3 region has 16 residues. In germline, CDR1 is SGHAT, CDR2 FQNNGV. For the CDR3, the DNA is TGTGCCAGCAGCTCCCCACACCGTTTGACAGGGGGCGAGCAGTACTTC. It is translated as CASSSPHRLTGGEQYF. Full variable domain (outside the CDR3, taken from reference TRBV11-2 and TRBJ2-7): EAGVAQSPRYKIIEKRQSVAFWCNPISGHATLYWYQQILGQGPKLLIQFQNNGVVDDSQLPKDRFSAERLKGVDSTLKIQPAKLEDSAVYLCASSSPHRLTGGEQYFGPGTRLTVT.

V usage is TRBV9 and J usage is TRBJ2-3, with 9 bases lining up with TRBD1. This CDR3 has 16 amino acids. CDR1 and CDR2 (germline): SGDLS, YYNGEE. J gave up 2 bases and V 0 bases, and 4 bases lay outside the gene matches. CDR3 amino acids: CASSVAGTGFTDTQYF. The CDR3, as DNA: TGTGCCAGCAGCGTAGCCGGGACAGGGTTCACAGATACGCAGTATTTT.

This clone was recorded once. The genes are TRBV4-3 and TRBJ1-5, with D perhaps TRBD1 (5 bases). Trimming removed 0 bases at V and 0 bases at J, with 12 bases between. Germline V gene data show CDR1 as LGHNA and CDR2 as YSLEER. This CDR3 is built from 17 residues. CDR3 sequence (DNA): TGCGCCAGCAGCCAAGACCCCGACAGTATTAGCAATCAGCCCCAGCATTTT. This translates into CASSQDPDSISNQPQHF.

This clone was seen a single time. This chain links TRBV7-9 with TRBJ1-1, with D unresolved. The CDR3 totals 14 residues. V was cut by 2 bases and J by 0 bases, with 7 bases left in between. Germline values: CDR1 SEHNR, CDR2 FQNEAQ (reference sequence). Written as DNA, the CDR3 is TGTGCCAGCAGCTTACAGAACATGAACACTGAAGCTTTCTTT. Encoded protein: CASSLQNMNTEAFF.